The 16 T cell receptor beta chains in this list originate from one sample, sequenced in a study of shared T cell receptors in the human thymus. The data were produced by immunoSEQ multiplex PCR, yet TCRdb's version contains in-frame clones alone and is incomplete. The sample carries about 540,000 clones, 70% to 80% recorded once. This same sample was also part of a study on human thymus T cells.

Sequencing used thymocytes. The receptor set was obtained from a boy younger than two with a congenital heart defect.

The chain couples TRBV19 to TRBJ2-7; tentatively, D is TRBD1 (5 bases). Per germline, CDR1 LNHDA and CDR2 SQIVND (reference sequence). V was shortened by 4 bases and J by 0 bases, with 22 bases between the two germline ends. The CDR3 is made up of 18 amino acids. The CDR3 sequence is CASSTTSATTAFSYEQYF. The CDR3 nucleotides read TGTGCCAGTAGTACCACCTCGGCGACGACAGCGTTCTCCTACGAGCAGTACTTC.

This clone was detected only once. CDR3 nucleotides: TGTGCTAGTGGGATAAAGAATAGCGGGAAGAGCAATGAGCAGTTCTTC. As protein: CASGIKNSGKSNEQFF. The chain couples TRBV12-5 to TRBJ2-1; 8 bases fit TRBD2. Germline CDR1 is LGHNT and CDR2 is FRNRAP. After removal of 6 bases from V and 6 bases from J, the junction contained 13 bases not matched to a gene. This CDR3 is built from 16 residues.

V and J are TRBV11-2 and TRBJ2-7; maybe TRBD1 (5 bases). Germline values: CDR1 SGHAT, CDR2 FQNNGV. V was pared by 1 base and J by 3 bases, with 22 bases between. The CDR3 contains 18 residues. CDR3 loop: CASSLAWYLGHSVYEQYF. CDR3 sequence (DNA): TGTGCCAGCAGCTTAGCTTGGTATTTGGGGCATTCAGTCTACGAGCAGTACTTC.

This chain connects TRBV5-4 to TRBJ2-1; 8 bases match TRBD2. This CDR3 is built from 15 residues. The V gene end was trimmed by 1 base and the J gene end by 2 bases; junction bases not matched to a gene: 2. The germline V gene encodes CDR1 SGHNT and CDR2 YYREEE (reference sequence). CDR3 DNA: TGTGCCAGCAGCTTGCCTAGCGGGCCCTACAATGAGCAGTTCTTC. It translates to CASSLPSGPYNEQFF. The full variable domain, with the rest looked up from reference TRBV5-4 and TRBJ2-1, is ETGVTQSPTHLIKTRGQQVTLRCSSQSGHNTVSWYQQALGQGPQFIFQYYREEENGRGNFPPRFSGLQFPNYSSELNVNALELDDSALYLCASSLPSGPYNEQFFGPGTRLTVL.

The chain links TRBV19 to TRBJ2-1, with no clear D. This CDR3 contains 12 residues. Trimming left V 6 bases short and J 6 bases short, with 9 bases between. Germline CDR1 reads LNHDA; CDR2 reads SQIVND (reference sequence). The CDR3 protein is CASSGFVNEQFF. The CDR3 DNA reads TGTGCCAGTAGCGGTTTTGTCAATGAGCAGTTCTTC.

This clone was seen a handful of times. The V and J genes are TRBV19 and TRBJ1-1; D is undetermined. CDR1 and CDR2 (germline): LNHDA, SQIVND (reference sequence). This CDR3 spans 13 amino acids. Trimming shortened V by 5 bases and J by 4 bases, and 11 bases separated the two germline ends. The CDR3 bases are TGTGCCAGTAGTCGAGTGGGGAGCACTGAAGCTTTCTTT. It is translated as CASSRVGSTEAFF.

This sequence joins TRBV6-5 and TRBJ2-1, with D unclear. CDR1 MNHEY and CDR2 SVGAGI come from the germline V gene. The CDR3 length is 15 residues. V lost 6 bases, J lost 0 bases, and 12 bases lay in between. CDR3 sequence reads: CASSPRRSSYNEQFF. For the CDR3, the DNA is TGTGCCAGCAGCCCCCGGCGGAGCTCCTACAATGAGCAGTTCTTC.

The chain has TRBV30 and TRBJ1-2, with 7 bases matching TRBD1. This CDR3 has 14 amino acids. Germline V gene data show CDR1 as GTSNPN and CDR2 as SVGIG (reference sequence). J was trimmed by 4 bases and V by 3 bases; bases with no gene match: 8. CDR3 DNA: TGTGCCTGGAGGCCCCACAGGGGACGCTATGGCTACACCTTC. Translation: CAWRPHRGRYGYTF.

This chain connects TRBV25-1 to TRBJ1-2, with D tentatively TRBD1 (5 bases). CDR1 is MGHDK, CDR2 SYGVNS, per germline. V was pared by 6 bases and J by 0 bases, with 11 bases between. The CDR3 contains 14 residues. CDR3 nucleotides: TGTGCCAGCAGCCGACAGCTAGCTAACTATGGCTACACCTTC. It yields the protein CASSRQLANYGYTF.

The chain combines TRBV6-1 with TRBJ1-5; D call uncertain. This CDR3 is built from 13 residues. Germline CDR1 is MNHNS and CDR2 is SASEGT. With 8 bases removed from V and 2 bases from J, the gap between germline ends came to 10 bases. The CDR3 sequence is CASERVGNQPQHF. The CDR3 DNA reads TGTGCCAGCGAGAGGGTAGGCAATCAGCCCCAGCATTTT.

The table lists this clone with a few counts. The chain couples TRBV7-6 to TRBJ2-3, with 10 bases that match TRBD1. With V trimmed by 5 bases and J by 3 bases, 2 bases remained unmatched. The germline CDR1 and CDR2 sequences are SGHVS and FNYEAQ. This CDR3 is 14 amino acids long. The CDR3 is CASSRGQGTDTQYF. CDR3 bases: TGTGCCAGCAGCCGGGGACAGGGGACAGATACGCAGTATTTT.

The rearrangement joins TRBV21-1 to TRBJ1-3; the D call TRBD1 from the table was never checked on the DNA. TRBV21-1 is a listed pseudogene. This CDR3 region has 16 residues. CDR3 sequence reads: CASSTTGGATGNTIYF. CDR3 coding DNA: TGTGCCAGCAGCACCACAGGGGGCGCGACAGGAAACACCATATATTTT.

CDR3 nucleotides: TGTGCCAGCAGCCCCCTCCCGGACAGCGGGATGGGGGCCCGGGAGACCCAGTACTTC. It codes for CASSPLPDSGMGARETQYF. This sequence joins TRBV14 and TRBJ2-5; TRBD2 might be the D (7 bases). CDR1 is SGHDN, CDR2 FVKESK, per germline. This CDR3 has 19 residues. The V end was cut by 4 bases, the J end by 5 bases, with 29 bases between.

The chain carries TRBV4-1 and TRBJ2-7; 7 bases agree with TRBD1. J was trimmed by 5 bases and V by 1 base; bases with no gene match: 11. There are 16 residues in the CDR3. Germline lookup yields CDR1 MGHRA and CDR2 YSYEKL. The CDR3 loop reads CASSQGYREGQDEQYF. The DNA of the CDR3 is TGCGCCAGCAGCCAAGGCTACAGGGAAGGACAGGACGAGCAGTACTTC.

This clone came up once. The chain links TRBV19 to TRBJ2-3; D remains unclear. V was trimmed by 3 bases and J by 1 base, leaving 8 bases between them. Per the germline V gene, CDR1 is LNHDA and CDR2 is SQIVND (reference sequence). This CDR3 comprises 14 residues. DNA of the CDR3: TGTGCCAGTAGTATGACCCAGGGCACAGATACGCAGTATTTT. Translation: CASSMTQGTDTQYF.

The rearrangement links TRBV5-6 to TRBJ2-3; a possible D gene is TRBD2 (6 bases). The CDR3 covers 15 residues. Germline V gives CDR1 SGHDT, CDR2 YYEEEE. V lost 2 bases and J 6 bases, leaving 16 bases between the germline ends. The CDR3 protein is CASSFTGSGKDTQYF. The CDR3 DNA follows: TGTGCCAGCAGCTTCACTGGTAGCGGAAAGGATACGCAGTATTTT.